This T cell receptor beta chain was captured in a study of CD8+CD57+ T cells in acquired aplastic anemia. Study summary: Sorted CD4+ and CD8+ cell DNA averaged 3.2 ug. Study conclusions and caveats: No significant patient-versus-control difference appeared in CD8+ Simpson's diversity.

Patients included in sequencing had previously demonstrated CD8+CD57+ cell expansion by flow cytometry. Looked up from germline, CDR1 is DFQATT and CDR2 is SNEGSKA (reference sequence). The CDR3 is 13 amino acids. Trimming shortened V by 5 bases and J by 3 bases, and 13 bases separated the two germline ends. Remarks on this clonotype: Its antigen remains unidentified.

Researchers used genomic DNA as the template to profile TCR beta VDJ and CDR3. One entry per CDR3 protein results from TCRdb running MiXCR on the reads. Here the sample spans fewer than 250,000 distinct CDR3 sequences, 47% being singletons. This chain joins TRBV20-1 and TRBJ1-1, with D tentatively TRBD1 (6 bases). Sequencing input: sorted CD4+, CD8+, or CD8+CD57+ T cells (not recorded which) from PBMCs. The clonotype originates from a human donor with aplastic anemia. The DNA for the CDR3 is TGCAGTGCTCCCCGACAGGACGACACTGAAGCTTTCTTT. This sequence encodes CSAPRQDDTEAFF.